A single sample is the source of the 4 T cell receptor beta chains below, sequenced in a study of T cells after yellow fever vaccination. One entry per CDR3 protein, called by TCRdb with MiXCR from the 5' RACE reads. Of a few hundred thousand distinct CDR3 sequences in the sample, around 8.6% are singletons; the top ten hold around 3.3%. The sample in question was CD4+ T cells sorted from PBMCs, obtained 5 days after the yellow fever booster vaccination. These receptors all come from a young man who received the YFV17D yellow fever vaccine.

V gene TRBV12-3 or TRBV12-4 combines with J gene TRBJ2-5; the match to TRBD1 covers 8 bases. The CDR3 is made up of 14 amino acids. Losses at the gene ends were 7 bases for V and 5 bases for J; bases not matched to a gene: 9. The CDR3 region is CASNPQGAGETQYF. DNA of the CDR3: TGTGCCAGCAATCCCCAGGGGGCGGGGGAGACCCAGTACTTC.

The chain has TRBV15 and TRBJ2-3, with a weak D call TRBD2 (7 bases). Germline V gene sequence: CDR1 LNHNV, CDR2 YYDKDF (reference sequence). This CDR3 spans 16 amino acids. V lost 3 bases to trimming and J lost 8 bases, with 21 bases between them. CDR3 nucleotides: TGTGCCACCAGCAGGGGCGGGGGCCTAGCGAGGCGTACGCAGTATTTT. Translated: CATSRGGGLARRTQYF. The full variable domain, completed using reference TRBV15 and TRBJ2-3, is DAMVIQNPRYQVTQFGKPVTLSCSQTLNHNVMYWYQQKSSQAPKLLFHYYDKDFNNEADTPDNFQSRRPNTSFCFLDIRSPGLGDTAMYLCATSRGGGLARRTQYFGPGTRLTVL.

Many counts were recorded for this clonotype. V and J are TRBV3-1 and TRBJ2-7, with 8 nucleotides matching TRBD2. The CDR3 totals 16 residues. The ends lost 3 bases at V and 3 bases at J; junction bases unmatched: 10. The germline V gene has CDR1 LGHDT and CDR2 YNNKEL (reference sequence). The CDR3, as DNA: TGTGCCAGCAGCCACGCCGCGGCGGGGGGCCGCTACGAGCAGTACGTC. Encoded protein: CASSHAAAGGRYEQYV.

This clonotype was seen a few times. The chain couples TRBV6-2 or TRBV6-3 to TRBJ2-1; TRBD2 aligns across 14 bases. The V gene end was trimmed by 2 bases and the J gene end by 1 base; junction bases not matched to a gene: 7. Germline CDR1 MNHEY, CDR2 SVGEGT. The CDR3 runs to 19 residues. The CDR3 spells CASSYQTSGGAWSYNEQFF. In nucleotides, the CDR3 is TGTGCCAGCAGTTACCAGACTAGCGGGGGGGCATGGTCCTACAATGAGCAGTTCTTC.